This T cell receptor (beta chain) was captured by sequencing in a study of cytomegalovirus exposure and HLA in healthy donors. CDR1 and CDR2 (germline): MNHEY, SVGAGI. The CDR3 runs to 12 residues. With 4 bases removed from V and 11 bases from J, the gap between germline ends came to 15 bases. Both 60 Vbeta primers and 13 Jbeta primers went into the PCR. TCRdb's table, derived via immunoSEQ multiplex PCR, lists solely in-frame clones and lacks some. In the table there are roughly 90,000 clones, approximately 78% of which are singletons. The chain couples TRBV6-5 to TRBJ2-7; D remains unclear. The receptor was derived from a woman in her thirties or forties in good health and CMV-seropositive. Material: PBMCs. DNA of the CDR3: TGTGCCAGCAGTTCCGCCGGTGGAGTGGAGTACTTC. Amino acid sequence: CASSSAGGVEYF.